This T cell receptor (beta chain) is drawn from a study of Ad26.COV2.S vaccination and SARS-CoV-2 variants (TCRdb year 2021). For the wider study: Vaccine-arm donors were drawn from COV1001, a multicentre, randomized, double-blind, placebo-controlled phase I-IIa trial of Ad26.COV2.S in healthy adults. Dosing of Ad26.COV2.S was intramuscular, at either 5x10^10 or 1x10^11 viral particles, delivered as one shot or as two shots spaced 56 days apart. TCRbeta repertoire sequencing served as the tool for gauging how specific and how broad the SARS-CoV-2-reactive T cell receptors were following Ad26.COV2.S vaccination. The TCR-sequenced set comprised approximately 32 samples: roughly 19 Ad26.COV2.S vaccine recipients, 5 placebo recipients and 8 SARS-CoV-2 convalescent individuals. Participants in the trial were split at random into five groups of five each, receiving low-dose or high-dose Ad26.COV2.S once or twice, or else placebo on both occasions. Throughout the experiments and outcome assessment, investigators stayed blinded to trial group allocation.

Taken with the paper, the label for treatment or condition translates to: roughly 19 received Ad26.COV2.S at low or high dose, single or two shots; a few received placebo; per-sample allocation not given. For vaccine and placebo recipients, repertoires were sequenced using samples collected on day 63 after the first injection. Cohort 1b enrolled 25 or so adults aged 18-55 years at a single site in Boston, USA, between 29 July and 7 August 2020. Ad26.COV2.S was a replication-incompetent adenovirus type 26 vector expressing a prefusion-stabilized SARS-CoV-2 spike protein from the original Wuhan strain. The immunoSEQ Assay was used to sequence TCRbeta CDR3 regions. After extraction, genomic DNA underwent amplification by bias-controlled multiplex PCR, followed by high-throughput sequencing. Per the original workflow: To quantify the absolute abundance of each unique TCRbeta CDR3 region, sequences were collapsed and filtered. T cell fraction was estimated by normalization of TCRbeta template counts to usable DNA, with usable DNA being measured through amplification of reference genes present in all nucleated cells. Repertoire TCRs were annotated as SARS-CoV-2-specific when V gene, CDR3 amino acid sequence and J gene were exactly matched to a known reactive TCR set. The reference SARS-CoV-2 TCR set was obtained from MIRA and was filtered for enrichment in COVID-19-positive ImmuneCODE repertoires, whereby public or cross-reactive TCRs were removed. Based on the MIRA antigens, annotated TCRs were further analysed at the level of specific ORF or position within ORF. Breadth was defined as the number of annotated unique rearrangements divided by the total number of unique productive rearrangements, and depth was defined as the summed frequency of the annotated unique rearrangements. Two-sided Wilcoxon rank-sum tests were applied when comparing TCR breadth between groups. TCRdb stores this immuneACCESS table with in-frame sequences only. Part of the clones is absent; in the studies checked, under half of the shortfall reflects unresolved V genes, and no reason is known for the rest. For V, J and clone size, that table is used; D and trimming come from the DNA. A total of fewer than 900,000 clones appear in this sample, around 92% of them only once. Of the sample, roughly 1.5% falls within the top ten clones.

Broad study findings and their caveats: Vaccine and placebo recipients had comparable non-spike TCR breadth, which fits with the vaccine containing only spike. Comparing responses between vaccine doses or regimens was not something the study was powered to do. After vaccination, spike-specific CD8+ and CD4+ T cell responses were reported to show substantial breadth. Higher spike-specific TCR breadth was observed in Ad26.COV2.S recipients than in placebo recipients (P = 0.0014). According to the authors, total T cell responses may have been underestimated by the TCR breadth and depth analyses.

Clipping removes 2 bases from V and 0 bases from J, with 21 as the unmatched junction base count. From the germline V gene (reference sequence), CDR1 is MNHEY and CDR2 is SMNVEV. Inclusive of the bounding cysteine and phenylalanine, the CDR3 is 22 residues long. Just CDR3 DNA is preserved here, 66 bases in frame from base 1. As regards this clone: Its target antigen remains unknown. No qualities accompany the bases; no much larger clone lies one base away.

The sample in question was peripheral blood, obtained in a trial of Ad26.COV2.S vaccine versus placebo. Recombination connected TRBV27 to TRBJ1-5, with 8 bases aligning to TRBD1. This TCR was sampled from a person between 18 and 59 years old who received the Ad26.COV2.S COVID-19 vaccine or a placebo. In nucleotide form, the sequence is TGTGCCAGCAGTTTACCCGGACAGGGTCGGTTGTTATTTGGCCTTAGCAATCAGCCCCAGCATTTT. Its coded protein is CASSLPGQGRLLFGLSNQPQHF.